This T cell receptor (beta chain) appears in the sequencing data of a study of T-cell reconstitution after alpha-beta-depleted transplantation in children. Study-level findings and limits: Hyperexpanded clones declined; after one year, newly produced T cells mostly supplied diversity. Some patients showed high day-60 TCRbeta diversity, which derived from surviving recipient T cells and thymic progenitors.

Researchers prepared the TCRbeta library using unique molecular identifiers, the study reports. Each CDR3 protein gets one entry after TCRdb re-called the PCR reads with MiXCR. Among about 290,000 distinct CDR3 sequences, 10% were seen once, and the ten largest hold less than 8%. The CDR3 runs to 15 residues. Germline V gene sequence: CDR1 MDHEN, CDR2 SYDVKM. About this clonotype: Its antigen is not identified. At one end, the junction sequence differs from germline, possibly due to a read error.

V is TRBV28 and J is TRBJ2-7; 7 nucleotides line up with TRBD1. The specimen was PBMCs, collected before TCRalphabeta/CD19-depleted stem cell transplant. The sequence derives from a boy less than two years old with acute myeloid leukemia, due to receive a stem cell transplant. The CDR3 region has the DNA TGTGCCAGCAGTTCGCCACAGGGGTTCACCTACGAGCAGAACTTC. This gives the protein CASSSPQGFTYEQNF. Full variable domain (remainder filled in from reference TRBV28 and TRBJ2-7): DVKVTQSSRYLVKRTGEKVFLECVQDMDHENMFWYRQDPGLGLRLIYFSYDVKMKEKGDIPEGYSVSREKKERFSLILESASTNQTSMYLCASSSPQGFTYEQNFGPGTRLTVT.